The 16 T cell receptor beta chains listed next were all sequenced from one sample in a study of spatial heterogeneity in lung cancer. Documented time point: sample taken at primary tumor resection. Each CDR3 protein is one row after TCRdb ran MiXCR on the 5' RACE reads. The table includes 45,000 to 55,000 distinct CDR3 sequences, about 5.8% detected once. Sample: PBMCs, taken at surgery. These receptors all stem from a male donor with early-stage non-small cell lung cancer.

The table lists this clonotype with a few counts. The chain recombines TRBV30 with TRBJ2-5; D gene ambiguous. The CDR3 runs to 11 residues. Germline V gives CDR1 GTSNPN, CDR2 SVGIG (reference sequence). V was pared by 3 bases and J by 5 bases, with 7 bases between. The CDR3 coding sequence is TGTGCCTGGAGCATGAGGGAGACCCAGTACTTC. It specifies CAWSMRETQYF.

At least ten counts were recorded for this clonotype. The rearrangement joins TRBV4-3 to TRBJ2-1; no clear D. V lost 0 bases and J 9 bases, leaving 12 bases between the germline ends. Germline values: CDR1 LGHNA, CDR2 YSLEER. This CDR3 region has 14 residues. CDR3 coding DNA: TGCGCCAGCAGCCAAGACCTTAGCTTTAGTGAGCAGTTCTTC. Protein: CASSQDLSFSEQFF.

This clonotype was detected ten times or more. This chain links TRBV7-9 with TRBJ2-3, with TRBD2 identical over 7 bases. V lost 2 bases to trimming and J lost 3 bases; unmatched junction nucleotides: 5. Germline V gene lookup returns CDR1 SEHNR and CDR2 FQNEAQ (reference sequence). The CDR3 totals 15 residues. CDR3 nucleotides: TGTGCCAGCAGCTTACAGGGCGGGAGAACAGATACGCAGTATTTT. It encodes CASSLQGGRTDTQYF.

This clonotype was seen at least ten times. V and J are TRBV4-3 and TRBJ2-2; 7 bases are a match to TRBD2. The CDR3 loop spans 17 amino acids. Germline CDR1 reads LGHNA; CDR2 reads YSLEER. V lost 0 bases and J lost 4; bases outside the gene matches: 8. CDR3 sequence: CASSQDLGGDGTGELFF. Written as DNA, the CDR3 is TGCGCCAGCAGCCAAGATTTGGGAGGGGACGGCACCGGGGAGCTGTTTTTT.

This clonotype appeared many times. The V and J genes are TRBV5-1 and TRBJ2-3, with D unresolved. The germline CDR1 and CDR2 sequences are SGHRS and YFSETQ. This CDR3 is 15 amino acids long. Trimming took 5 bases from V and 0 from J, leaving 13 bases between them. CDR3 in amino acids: CASSSDQKSTDTQYF. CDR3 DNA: TGCGCCAGCAGTTCCGACCAGAAGAGCACAGATACGCAGTATTTT.

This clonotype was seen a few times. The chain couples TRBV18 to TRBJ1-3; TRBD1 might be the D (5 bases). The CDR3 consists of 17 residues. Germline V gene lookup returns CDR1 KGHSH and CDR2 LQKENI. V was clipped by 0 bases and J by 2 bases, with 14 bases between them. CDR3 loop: CASSPPALGTAGNTIYF. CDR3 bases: TGTGCCAGCTCACCACCGGCCTTGGGGACTGCTGGAAACACCATATATTTT.

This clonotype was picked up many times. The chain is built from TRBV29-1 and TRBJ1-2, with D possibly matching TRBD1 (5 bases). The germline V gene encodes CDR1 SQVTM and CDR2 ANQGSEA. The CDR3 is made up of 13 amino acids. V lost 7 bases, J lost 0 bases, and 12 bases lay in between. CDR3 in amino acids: CSARTYTNYGYTF. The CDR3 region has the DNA TGCAGCGCCAGGACATATACTAACTATGGCTACACCTTC.

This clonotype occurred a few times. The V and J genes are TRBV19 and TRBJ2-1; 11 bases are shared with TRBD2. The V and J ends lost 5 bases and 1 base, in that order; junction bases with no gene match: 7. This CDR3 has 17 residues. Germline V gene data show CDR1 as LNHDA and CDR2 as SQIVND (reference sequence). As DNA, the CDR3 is TGTGCCAGTAGTCCCAGACTAGCGGGGATATCCTACAATGAGCAGTTCTTC. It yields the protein CASSPRLAGISYNEQFF.

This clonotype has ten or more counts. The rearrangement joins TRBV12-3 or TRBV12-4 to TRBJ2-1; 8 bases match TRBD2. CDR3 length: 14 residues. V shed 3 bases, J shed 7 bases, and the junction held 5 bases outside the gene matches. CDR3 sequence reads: CASSLTSALNEQFF. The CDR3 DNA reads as TGTGCCAGCAGTTTGACTAGCGCTTTAAATGAGCAGTTCTTC.

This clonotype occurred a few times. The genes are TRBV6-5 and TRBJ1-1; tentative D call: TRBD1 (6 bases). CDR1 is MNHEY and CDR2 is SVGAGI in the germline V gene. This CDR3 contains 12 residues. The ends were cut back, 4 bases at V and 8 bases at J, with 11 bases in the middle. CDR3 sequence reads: CASSSAGTEAFF. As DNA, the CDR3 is TGTGCCAGCAGTTCCGCCGGGACAGAAGCTTTCTTT.

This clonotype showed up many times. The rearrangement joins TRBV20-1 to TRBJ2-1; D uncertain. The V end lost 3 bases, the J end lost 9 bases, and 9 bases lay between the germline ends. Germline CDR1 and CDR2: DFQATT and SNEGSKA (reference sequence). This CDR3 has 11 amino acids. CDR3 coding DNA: TGCAGTGCTAGTGGGCTTAGTGAGCAGTTCTTC. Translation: CSASGLSEQFF.

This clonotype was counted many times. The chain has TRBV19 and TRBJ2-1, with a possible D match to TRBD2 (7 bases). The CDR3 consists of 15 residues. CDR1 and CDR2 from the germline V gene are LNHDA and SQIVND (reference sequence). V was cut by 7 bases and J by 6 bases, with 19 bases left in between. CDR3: CASTWGQGGSNEQFF. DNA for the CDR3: TGTGCCAGTACGTGGGGGCAGGGAGGGAGCAATGAGCAGTTCTTC.

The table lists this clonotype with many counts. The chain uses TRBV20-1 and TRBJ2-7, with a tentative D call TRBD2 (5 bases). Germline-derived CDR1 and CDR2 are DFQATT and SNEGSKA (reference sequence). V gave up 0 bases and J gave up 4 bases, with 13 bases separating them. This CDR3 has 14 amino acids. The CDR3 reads CSARDRAGTYEQYF. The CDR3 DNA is TGCAGTGCTAGAGATAGGGCGGGCACTTACGAGCAGTACTTC.

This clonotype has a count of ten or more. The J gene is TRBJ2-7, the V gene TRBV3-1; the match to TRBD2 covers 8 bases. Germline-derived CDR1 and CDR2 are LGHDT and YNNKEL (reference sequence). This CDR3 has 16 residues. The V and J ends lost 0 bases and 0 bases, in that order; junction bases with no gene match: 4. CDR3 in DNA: TGTGCCAGCAGCCAAGAACGCGGGACTAGCTCCTACGAGCAGTACTTC. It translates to CASSQERGTSSYEQYF.

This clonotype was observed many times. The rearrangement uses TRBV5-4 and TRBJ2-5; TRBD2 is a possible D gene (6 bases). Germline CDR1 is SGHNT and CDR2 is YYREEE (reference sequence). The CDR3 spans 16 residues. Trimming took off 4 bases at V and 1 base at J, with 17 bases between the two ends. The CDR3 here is CASSLGFSGLQETQYF. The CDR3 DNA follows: TGTGCCAGCAGCCTTGGGTTTAGCGGACTCCAAGAGACCCAGTACTTC.

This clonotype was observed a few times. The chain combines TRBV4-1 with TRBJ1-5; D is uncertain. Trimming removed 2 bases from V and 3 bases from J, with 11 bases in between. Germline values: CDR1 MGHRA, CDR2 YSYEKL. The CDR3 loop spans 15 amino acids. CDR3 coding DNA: TGCGCCAGCAGCCAACTGAGTGATTCCAATCAGCCCCAGCATTTT. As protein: CASSQLSDSNQPQHF.